The rows below give T cell receptor beta chains drawn from one sample of a study of T cells after yellow fever vaccination. TCRdb passed the 5' RACE reads through MiXCR, listing each CDR3 protein once. The sample carries 450,000 to 600,000 distinct CDR3 sequences, 17% recorded once. Here the sequenced sample was PBMCs, taken 5 days after the first yellow fever vaccination. The receptors come from a man younger than 35 who received the YFV17D yellow fever vaccine. Each CDR3 is given with its conserved first and last residue. D genes are given only for firm matches. The size entry is marked missing in some rows and otherwise reads once, few, many or a size class.

TRBJ1-5	TRBV2	12	few	.	CASSDSGQPQHF	TGTGCCAGCAGTGATTCGGGACAGCCCCAGCATTTT
TRBJ2-7	TRBV5-1	15	few	TRBD1	CASSPDRVLSYEQYF	TGCGCCAGCAGCCCCGACAGGGTCCTTTCCTACGAGCAGTACTTC
TRBJ2-1	TRBV4-3	15	many	.	CASSPGQSLHNEQFF	TGCGCCAGCAGCCCGGGACAATCTCTGCACAATGAGCAGTTCTTC
TRBJ1-5	TRBV12-3/TRBV12-4	15	.	.	CASSFQGGNNQPQHF	TGTGCCAGCAGTTTTCAGGGAGGAAACAATCAGCCCCAGCATTTT
TRBJ2-7	TRBV12-3/TRBV12-4	12	few	.	CASSSEFSEQYF	TGTGCCAGCAGTTCCGAGTTCAGCGAGCAGTACTTC
TRBJ1-1	TRBV12-3/TRBV12-4	14	.	TRBD1	CASSSGPGGTEAFF	TGTGCCAGCAGCTCAGGACCAGGGGGGACTGAAGCTTTCTTT
TRBJ1-2	TRBV7-2	13	few	.	CASSWSPGYGYTF	TGTGCCAGCAGCTGGTCCCCGGGCTATGGCTACACCTTC
TRBJ2-2	TRBV20-1	13	.	TRBD2	CSAKRGAGGELFF	TGCAGTGCAAAGCGGGGGGCCGGCGGGGAGCTGTTTTTT
TRBJ2-5	TRBV29-1	14	.	.	CSVRLRQRQETQYF	TGCAGCGTTCGCCTACGCCAGCGACAAGAGACCCAGTACTTC
TRBJ2-3	TRBV7-3	16	few	TRBD1	CASSSGQGHLTDTQYF	TGTGCCAGCAGCTCCGGACAGGGACACCTCACAGATACGCAGTATTTT
TRBJ1-1	TRBV6-5	14	few	.	CASSYRGRNTEAFF	TGTGCCAGCAGTTATAGGGGCAGGAACACTGAAGCTTTCTTT
TRBJ1-1	TRBV20-1	13	.	.	CSARVGPGTEAFF	TGCAGTGCTAGAGTTGGGCCCGGGACTGAAGCTTTCTTT
TRBJ2-7	TRBV2	16	.	TRBD1	CASTPERTGGGDEQYF	TGTGCCAGCACCCCCGAGCGGACAGGGGGCGGCGACGAGCAGTACTTC
TRBJ2-1	TRBV20-1	16	.	TRBD2	CCARDLAGGSYNEQFF	TGCTGTGCTAGAGACTTAGCGGGGGGTTCCTACAATGAGCAGTTCTTC
TRBJ2-1	TRBV4-3	17	.	.	CASSPRTWISSYNEQFF	TGCGCCAGCAGCCCCCGCACGTGGATTAGCTCCTACAATGAGCAGTTCTTC